The present entry profiles one T cell receptor beta chain with its context. Its antigen is unidentified. A much larger clone differs from this one at a single base, so this may be a read error. The sample comes from a study of immune heterogeneity within non-small cell lung tumors. Study as a whole: Of the tumors, a few were squamous cell, 10 non-squamous, and 1 not otherwise specified.

This CDR3 contains 14 residues. Germline values: CDR1 SEHNR, CDR2 FQNEAQ (reference sequence). Findings and caveats of the study: Dominant CDR3 beta clonotypes repeated across a patient's tumor loci, while different loci held unique high-frequency clones.

Samples each supplied approximately 600 ng of bulk tumor genomic DNA as template. While surgery was under way, several biopsies spaced far apart were taken per primary tumor. Untreated, newly diagnosed non-small cell lung cancer patients underwent curative surgery. The study drew donors from newly diagnosed non-small cell lung cancer patients having surgery with curative intent. Multiplex PCR employing 32 V and 13 J primers generated amplicons of the TCR beta CDR3. MiXCR was run by TCRdb on the multiplex PCR reads, yielding one entry per CDR3 protein. Among 20,000 to 25,000 distinct CDR3 sequences, under 30% were seen once, and the ten largest hold about 3.8%.

The sequenced sample consisted of lung tumor tissue. The TCR originated in a man between 35 and 55 years old with non-small cell lung cancer. V is TRBV7-9 and J is TRBJ2-7; TRBD2 matches 8 bases. CDR3 coding DNA: TGTGCCAGCAGCTTACGGCGGGAGGAATACGAGAAGTACTTC. Translated: CASSLRREEYEKYF.